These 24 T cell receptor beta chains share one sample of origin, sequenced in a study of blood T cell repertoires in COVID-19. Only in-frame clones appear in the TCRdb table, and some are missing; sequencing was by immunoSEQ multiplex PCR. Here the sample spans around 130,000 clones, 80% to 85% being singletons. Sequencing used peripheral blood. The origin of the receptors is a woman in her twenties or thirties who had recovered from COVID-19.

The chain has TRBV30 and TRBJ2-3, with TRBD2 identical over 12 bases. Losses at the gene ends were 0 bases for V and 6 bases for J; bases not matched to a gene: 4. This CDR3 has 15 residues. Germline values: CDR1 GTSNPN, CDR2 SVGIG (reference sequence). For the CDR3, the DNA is TGTGCCTGGAGTGTCGGGCTAGCGGGGGGGGATACGCAGTATTTT. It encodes CAWSVGLAGGDTQYF.

The CDR3: CASSSGLAGGYEQYF. The CDR3 region has the DNA TGTGCCAGCAGCTCAGGACTAGCGGGAGGCTACGAGCAGTACTTC. This sequence joins TRBV7-6 and TRBJ2-7; the match to TRBD2 covers 14 bases. Losses at the gene ends were 4 bases for V and 3 bases for J; bases not matched to a gene: 2. This CDR3 contains 15 residues. In germline, CDR1 is SGHVS, CDR2 FNYEAQ.

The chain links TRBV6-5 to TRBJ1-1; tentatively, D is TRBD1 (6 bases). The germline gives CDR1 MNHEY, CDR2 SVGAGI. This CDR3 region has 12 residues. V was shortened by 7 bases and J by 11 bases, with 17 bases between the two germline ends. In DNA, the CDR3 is TGTGCCAGCATGAGCGGGGGGCGTATGGCTTTCTTT. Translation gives CASMSGGRMAFF.

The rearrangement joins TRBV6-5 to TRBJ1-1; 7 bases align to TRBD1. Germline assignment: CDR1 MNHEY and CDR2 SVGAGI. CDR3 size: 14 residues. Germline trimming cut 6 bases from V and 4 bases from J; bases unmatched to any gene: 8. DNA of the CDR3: TGTGCCAGCAGAGAGCAGGGGGTGGTCACTGAAGCTTTCTTT. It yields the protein CASREQGVVTEAFF.

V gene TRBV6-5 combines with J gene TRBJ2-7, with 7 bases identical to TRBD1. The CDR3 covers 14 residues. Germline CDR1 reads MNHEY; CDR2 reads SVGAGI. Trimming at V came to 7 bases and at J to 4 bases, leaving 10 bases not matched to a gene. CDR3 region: CASTPPGQRYEQYF. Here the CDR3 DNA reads TGTGCCAGCACCCCCCCGGGACAGCGATACGAGCAGTACTTC.

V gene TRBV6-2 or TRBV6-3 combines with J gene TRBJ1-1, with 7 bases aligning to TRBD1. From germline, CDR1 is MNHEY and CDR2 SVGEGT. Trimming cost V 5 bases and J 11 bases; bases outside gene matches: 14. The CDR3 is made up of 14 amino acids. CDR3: CASSLVKTGDRAFF. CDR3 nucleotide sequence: TGTGCCAGCAGTCTAGTTAAAACAGGGGATCGGGCTTTCTTT.

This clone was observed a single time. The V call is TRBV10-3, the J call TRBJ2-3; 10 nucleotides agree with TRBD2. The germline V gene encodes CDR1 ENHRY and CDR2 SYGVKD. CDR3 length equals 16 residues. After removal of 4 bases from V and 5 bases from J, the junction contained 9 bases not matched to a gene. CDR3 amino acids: CAISGGAGGPGDTQYF. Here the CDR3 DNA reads TGTGCCATCAGTGGGGGAGCGGGGGGGCCAGGAGATACGCAGTATTTT.

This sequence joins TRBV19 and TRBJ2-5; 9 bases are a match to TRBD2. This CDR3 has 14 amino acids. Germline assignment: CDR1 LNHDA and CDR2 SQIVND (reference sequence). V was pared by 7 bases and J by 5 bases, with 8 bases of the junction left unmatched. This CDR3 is CASTSGGIGETQYF. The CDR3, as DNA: TGTGCCAGTACAAGCGGGGGGATCGGGGAGACCCAGTACTTC.

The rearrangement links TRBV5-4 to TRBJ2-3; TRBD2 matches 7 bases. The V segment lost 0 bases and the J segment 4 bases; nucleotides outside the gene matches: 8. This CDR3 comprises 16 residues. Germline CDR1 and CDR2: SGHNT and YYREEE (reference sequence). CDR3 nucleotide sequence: TGTGCCAGCAGCTTGGGGAGGACTAGTGGGCCAGATACGCAGTATTTT. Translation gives CASSLGRTSGPDTQYF.

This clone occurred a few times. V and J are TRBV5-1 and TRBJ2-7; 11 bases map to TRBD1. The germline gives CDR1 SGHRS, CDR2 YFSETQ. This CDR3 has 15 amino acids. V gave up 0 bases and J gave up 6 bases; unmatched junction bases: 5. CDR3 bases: TGCGCCAGCAGCTTGGGTCGGACAGGGGGCGCCGAGCAGTACTTC. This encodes CASSLGRTGGAEQYF.

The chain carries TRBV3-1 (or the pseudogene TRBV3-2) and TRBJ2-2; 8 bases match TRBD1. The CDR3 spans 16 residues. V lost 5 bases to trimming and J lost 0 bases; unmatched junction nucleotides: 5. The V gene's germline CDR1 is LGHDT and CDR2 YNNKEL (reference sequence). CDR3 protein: CASSGRQGPNTGELFF. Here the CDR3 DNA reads TGTGCCAGCAGCGGCCGACAGGGGCCGAACACCGGGGAGCTGTTTTTT.

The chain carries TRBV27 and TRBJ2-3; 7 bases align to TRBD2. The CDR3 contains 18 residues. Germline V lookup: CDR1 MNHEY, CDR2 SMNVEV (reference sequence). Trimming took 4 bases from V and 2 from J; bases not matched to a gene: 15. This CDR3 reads CASSSPPGGGAHTDTQYF. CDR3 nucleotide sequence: TGTGCCAGCAGTTCCCCCCCGGGGGGAGGGGCACACACAGATACGCAGTATTTT.

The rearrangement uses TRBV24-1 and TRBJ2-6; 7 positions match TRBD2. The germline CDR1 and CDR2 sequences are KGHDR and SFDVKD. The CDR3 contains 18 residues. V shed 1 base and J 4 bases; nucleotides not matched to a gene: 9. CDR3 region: CATSDLRSGRAGANVLTF. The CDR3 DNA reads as TGTGCCACCAGTGATTTAAGATCGGGGAGGGCCGGGGCCAACGTCCTGACTTTC.

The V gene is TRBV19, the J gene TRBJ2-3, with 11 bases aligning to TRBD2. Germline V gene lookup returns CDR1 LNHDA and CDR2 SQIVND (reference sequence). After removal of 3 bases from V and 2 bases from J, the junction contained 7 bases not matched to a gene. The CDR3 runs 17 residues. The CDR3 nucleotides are TGTGCCAGTAGTATTTTCTTAGCGGGAGGGGACACAGATACGCAGTATTTT. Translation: CASSIFLAGGDTDTQYF. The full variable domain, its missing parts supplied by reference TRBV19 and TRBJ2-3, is DGGITQSPKYLFRKEGQNVTLSCEQNLNHDAMYWYRQDPGQGLRLIYYSQIVNDFQKGDIAEGYSVSREKKESFPLTVTSAQKNPTAFYLCASSIFLAGGDTDTQYFGPGTRLTVL.

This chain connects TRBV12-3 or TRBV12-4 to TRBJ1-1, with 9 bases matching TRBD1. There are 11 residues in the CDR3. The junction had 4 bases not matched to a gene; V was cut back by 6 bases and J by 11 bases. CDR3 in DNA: TGTGCCAGCAGCCCCGGGACAGGGGCTTTCTTT. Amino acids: CASSPGTGAFF.

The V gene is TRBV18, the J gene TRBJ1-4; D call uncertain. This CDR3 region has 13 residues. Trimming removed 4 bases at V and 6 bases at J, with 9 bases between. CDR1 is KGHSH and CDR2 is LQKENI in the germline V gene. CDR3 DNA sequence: TGTGCCAGCTCACGATCACGGGATGAAAAACTGTTTTTT. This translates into CASSRSRDEKLFF.

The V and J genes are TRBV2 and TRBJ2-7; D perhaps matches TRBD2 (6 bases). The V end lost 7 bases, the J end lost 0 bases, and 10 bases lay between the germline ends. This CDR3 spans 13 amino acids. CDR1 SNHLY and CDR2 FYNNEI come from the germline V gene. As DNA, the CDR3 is TGTGCCAGCATGGACGGGAGCTCCTACGAGCAGTACTTC. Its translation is CASMDGSSYEQYF. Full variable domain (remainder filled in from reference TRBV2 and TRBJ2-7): EPEVTQTPSHQVTQMGQEVILRCVPISNHLYFYWYRQILGQKVEFLVSFYNNEISEKSEIFDDQFSVERPDGSNFTLKIRSTKLEDSAMYFCASMDGSSYEQYFGPGTRLTVT.

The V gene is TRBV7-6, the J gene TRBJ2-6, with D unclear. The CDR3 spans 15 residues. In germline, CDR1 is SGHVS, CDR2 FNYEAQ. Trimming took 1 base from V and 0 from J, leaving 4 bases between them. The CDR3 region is CASSLVNSGANVLTF. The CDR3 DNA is TGTGCCAGCAGCTTAGTCAACTCTGGGGCCAACGTCCTGACTTTC.

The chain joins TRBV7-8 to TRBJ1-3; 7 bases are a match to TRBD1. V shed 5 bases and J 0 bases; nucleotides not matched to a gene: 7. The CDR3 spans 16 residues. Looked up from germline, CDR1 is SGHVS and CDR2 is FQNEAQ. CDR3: CASSQRTGLSGNTIYF. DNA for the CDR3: TGTGCCAGCAGCCAAAGGACAGGACTCTCTGGAAACACCATATATTTT.

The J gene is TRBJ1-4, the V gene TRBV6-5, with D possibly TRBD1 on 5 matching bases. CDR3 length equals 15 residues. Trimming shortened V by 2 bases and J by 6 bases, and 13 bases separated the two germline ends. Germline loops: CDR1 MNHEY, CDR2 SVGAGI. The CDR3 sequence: CASSYKGREDEKLFF. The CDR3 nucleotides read TGTGCCAGCAGTTACAAGGGCAGGGAGGATGAAAAACTGTTTTTT.

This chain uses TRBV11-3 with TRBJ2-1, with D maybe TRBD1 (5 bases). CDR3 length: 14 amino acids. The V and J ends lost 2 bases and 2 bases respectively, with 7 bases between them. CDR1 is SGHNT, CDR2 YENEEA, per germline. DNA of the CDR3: TGTGCCAGCAGCTTACTAGGGGCCTACAATGAGCAGTTCTTC. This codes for CASSLLGAYNEQFF.

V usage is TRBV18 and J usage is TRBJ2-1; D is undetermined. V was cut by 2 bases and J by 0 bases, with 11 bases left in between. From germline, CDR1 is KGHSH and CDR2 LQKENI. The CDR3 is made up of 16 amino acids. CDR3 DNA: TGTGCCAGCTCACCATTTTCACAAAGCTCCTACAATGAGCAGTTCTTC. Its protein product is CASSPFSQSSYNEQFF. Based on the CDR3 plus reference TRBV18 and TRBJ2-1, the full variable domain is NAGVMQNPRHLVRRRGQEARLRCSPMKGHSHVYWYRQLPEEGLKFMVYLQKENIIDESGMPKERFSAEFPKEGPSILRIQQVVRGDSAAYFCASSPFSQSSYNEQFFGPGTRLTVL.

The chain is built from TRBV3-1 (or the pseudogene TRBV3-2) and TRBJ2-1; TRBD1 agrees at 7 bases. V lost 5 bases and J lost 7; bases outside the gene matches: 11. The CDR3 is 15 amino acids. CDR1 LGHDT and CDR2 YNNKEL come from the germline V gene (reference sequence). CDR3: CASSYRQGLVNEQFF. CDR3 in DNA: TGTGCCAGCAGCTACCGACAGGGATTGGTAAATGAGCAGTTCTTC.

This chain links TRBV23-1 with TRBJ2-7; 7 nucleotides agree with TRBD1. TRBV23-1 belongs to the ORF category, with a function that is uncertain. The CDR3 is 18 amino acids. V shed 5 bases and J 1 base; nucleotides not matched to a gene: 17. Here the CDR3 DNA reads TGCGCCAGCAGTGTTCCCCCCTCACAGGGGCCGACATCCTACGAGCAGTACTTC. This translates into CASSVPPSQGPTSYEQYF.